These T cell receptor beta chains were read from a single sample in a study of T cell responses to AZD1222 COVID-19 vaccine. Only in-frame clones appear in the TCRdb table, and some are missing; sequencing was by immunoSEQ multiplex PCR. The table records around 180,000 clones, just over 85% of them present only once. Material: peripheral blood, obtained on day 0 of AZD1222 vaccination. These receptor sequences come from an adult in good health. The CDR3 runs from the conserved cysteine through the conserved F or W. A D gene is named only where the DNA matches it firmly. The size entry is marked missing in some rows and otherwise reads once, few, many or a size class.

J gene,D gene,clone size,V gene,CDR3 protein,CDR3 DNA
TRBJ1-2,.,.,TRBV4-1,CASSQDTQNYGYTF,TGCGCCAGCAGCCAAGATACACAAAACTATGGCTACACCTTC
TRBJ2-7,.,.,TRBV7-2,CASSYSGSSYEQYF,TGTGCCAGCAGCTATAGCGGCAGCTCCTACGAGCAGTACTTC
TRBJ2-5,.,.,TRBV11-2,CASSPVGETQYF,TGTGCCAGCAGCCCAGTGGGGGAGACCCAGTACTTC
TRBJ1-4,.,.,TRBV23-1,CASTLGGRLTNEKLFF,TGCGCCAGCACCCTAGGGGGGCGGTTAACTAATGAAAAACTGTTTTTT
TRBJ1-2,TRBD1,few,TRBV30,CAWTWDRTNYGYTF,TGTGCCTGGACCTGGGACAGGACCAACTATGGCTACACCTTC
TRBJ2-1,TRBD2,once,TRBV7-9,CASSLIFGTSYNEQFF,TGTGCCAGCAGCCTCATCTTCGGGACTAGCTACAATGAGCAGTTCTTC
TRBJ1-2,.,once,TRBV19,CASSVDRGYGYTF,TGTGCCAGTAGTGTCGACCGGGGCTATGGCTACACCTTC
TRBJ2-2,TRBD1,.,TRBV7-2,CASSFPTGGNTGELFF,TGTGCCAGCAGCTTCCCCACAGGGGGGAACACCGGGGAGCTGTTTTTT
TRBJ1-5,.,.,TRBV19,CASSIDPGDPGTQHF,TGTGCCAGTAGTATAGATCCCGGGGACCCTGGAACCCAGCATTTT
TRBJ1-5,.,.,TRBV6-5,CASTDALEPQHF,TGTGCCAGCACGGATGCCTTGGAGCCCCAGCATTTT
TRBJ1-5,TRBD1,.,TRBV7-2,CASSPTRGAGNQPQHF,TGTGCCAGCAGCCCGACCAGGGGGGCAGGCAATCAGCCCCAGCATTTT
TRBJ1-2,TRBD1,.,TRBV3-1/TRBV3-2,CASSPRGQGFYGYTF,TGTGCCAGCAGCCCCCGGGGACAGGGGTTTTATGGCTACACCTTC
TRBJ1-1,.,.,TRBV6-5,CASSYQPPGVEAFF,TGTGCCAGCAGTTACCAGCCTCCGGGGGTGGAAGCTTTCTTT
TRBJ1-2,.,.,TRBV3-1/TRBV3-2,CASSPDPAGGYTF,TGTGCCAGCAGCCCCGATCCCGCGGGGGGCTACACCTTC
TRBJ1-3,.,.,TRBV30,CAVDRNSGNTIYF,TGTGCCGTAGACAGGAACTCTGGAAACACCATATATTTT
TRBJ2-7,TRBD2,.,TRBV5-8,CASSLAGAGADEQYF,TGTGCCAGCAGCTTGGCCGGGGCGGGAGCCGACGAGCAGTACTTC
TRBJ2-2,.,.,TRBV6-5,CASSYDPTGDGELFF,TGTGCCAGCAGTTATGACCCCACGGGGGACGGGGAGCTGTTTTTT
TRBJ2-1,.,.,TRBV3-1/TRBV3-2,CASSHARGSSYNEQFF,TGTGCCAGCAGCCATGCCAGGGGCAGCTCCTACAATGAGCAGTTCTTC